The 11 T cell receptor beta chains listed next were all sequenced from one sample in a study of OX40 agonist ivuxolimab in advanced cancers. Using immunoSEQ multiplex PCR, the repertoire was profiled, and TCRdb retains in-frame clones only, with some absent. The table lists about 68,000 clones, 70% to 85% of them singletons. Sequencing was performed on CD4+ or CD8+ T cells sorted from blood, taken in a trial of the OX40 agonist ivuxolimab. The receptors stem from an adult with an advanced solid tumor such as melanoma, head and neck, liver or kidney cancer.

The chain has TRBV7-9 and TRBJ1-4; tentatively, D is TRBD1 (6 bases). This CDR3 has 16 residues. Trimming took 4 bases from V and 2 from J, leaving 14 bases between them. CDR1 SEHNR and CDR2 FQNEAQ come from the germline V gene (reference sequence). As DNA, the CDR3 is TGTGCCAGCAGCTCGGCAACAGGGACGACTAATGAAAAACTGTTTTTT. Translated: CASSSATGTTNEKLFF.

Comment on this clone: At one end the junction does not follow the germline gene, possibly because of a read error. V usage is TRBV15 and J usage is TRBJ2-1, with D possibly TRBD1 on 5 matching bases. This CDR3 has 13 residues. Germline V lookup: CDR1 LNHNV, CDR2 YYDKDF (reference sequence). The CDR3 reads CATSRDRLNEQFF. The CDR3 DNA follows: TGTGCCACCAGCCGAGACAGACTTAATGAGCAGTTCTTC.

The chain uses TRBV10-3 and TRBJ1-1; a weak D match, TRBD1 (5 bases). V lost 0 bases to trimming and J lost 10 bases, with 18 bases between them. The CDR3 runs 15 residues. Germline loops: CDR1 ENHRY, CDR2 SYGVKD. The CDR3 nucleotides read TGTGCCATCAGTGAGTCGGGGTTCCAAGGCCAGGGAGCTTTCTTT. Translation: CAISESGFQGQGAFF.

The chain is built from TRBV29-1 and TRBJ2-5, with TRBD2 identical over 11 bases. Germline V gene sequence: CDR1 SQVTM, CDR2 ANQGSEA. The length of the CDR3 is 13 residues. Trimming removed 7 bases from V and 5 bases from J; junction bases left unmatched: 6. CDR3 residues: CSAQLAGAETQYF. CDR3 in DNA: TGCAGCGCACAACTAGCGGGAGCGGAGACCCAGTACTTC.

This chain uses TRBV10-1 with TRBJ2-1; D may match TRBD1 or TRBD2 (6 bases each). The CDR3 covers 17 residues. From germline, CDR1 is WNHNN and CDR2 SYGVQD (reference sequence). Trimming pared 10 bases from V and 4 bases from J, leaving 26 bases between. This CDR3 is CANEPWRGTLRYNEQFF. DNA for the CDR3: TGCGCCAACGAACCGTGGAGGGGGACTCTAAGGTACAATGAGCAGTTCTTC.

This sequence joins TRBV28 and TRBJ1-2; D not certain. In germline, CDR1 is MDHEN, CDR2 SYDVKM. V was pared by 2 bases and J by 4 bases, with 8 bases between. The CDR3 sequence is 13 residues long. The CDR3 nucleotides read TGTGCCAGCAGTTTACGCGGACTCTATGGCTACACCTTC. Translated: CASSLRGLYGYTF.

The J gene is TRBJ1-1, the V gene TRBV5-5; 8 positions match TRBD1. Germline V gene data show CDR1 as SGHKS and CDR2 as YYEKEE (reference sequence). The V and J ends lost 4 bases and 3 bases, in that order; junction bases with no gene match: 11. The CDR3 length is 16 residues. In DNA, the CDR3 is TGTGCCAGCAGCAAAGGACAGGGAGGTTGGGACACTGAAGCTTTCTTT. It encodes CASSKGQGGWDTEAFF.

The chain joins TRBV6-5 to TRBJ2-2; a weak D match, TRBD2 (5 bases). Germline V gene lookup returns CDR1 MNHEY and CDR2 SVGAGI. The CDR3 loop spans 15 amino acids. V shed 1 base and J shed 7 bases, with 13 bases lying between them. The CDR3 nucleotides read TGTGCCAGCAGTTACTTGCTAGCTGGGGACGGGGAGCTGTTTTTT. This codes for CASSYLLAGDGELFF.

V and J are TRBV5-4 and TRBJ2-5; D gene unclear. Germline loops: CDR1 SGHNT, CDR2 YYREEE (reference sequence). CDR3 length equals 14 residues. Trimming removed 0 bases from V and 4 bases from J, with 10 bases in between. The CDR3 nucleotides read TGTGCCAGCAGCTTGGATCCGACGTTAGAGACCCAGTACTTC. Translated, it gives CASSLDPTLETQYF.

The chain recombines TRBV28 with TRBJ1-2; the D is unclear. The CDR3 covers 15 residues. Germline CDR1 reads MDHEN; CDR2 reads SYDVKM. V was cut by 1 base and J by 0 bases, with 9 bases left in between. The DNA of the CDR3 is TGTGCCAGCAGTTTATATTACAGACCTAACTATGGCTACACCTTC. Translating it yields CASSLYYRPNYGYTF.

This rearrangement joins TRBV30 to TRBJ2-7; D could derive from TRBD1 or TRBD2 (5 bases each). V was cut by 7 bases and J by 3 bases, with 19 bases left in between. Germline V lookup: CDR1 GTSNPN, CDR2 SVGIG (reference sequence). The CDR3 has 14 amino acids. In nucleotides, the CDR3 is TGTGCCTCCGGGACCAGGGCGCCCCTCTACGAGCAGTACTTC. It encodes CASGTRAPLYEQYF. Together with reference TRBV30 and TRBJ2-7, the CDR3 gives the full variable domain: SQTIHQWPATLVQPVGSPLSLECTVEGTSNPNLYWYRQAAGRGLQLLFYSVGIGQISSEVPQNLSASRPQDRQFILSSKKLLLSDSGFYLCASGTRAPLYEQYFGPGTRLTVT.